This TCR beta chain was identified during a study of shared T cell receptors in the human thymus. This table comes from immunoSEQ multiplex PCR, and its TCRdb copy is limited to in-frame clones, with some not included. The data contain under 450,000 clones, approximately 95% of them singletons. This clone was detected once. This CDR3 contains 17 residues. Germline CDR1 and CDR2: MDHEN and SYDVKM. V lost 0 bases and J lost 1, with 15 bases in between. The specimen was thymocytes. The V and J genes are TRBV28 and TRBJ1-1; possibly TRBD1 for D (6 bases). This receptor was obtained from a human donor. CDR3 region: CASSLCKAGDKNTEAFF. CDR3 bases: TGTGCCAGCAGTTTATGCAAGGCAGGGGACAAGAACACTGAAGCTTTCTTT. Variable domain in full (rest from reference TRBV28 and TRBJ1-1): DVKVTQSSRYLVKRTGEKVFLECVQDMDHENMFWYRQDPGLGLRLIYFSYDVKMKEKGDIPEGYSVSREKKERFSLILESASTNQTSMYLCASSLCKAGDKNTEAFFGQGTRLTVV.